The 3 T cell receptor beta chains below all came from one sample that was sequenced in a study of identical twins' blood T cells. One entry per CDR3 protein, called by TCRdb with MiXCR from the 5' RACE reads. The sample lists hundreds of thousands of distinct CDR3 sequences, over 25% occurring once. The sample was PBMCs. The receptor source for this set is a woman aged 18-55 years in good health.

The gene calls are TRBV5-1 and TRBJ2-1; unclear D gene. Germline V gene data show CDR1 as SGHRS and CDR2 as YFSETQ. This CDR3 is 15 amino acids long. The V and J ends lost 1 base and 0 bases respectively, with 8 bases between them. CDR3 loop: CASSLFPGSYNEQFF. The CDR3 DNA is TGCGCCAGCAGCTTGTTCCCTGGCTCCTACAATGAGCAGTTCTTC.

This rearrangement joins TRBV6-5 to TRBJ1-5; maybe TRBD1 (5 bases). The CDR3 extends over 14 amino acids. The V gene lost 7 bases and the J gene lost 2 bases, with 12 bases spanning the gap. CDR1 is MNHEY, CDR2 SVGAGI, per germline. In DNA, the CDR3 is TGTGCCAGCAAAGGGGCTCTCGGCAATCAGCCCCAGCATTTT. It specifies CASKGALGNQPQHF.

The rearrangement uses TRBV5-6 and TRBJ1-2; the D is unclear. Germline V gene lookup returns CDR1 SGHDT and CDR2 YYEEEE. V dropped 4 bases and J dropped 4 bases, with 11 bases sitting between them. This CDR3 contains 13 residues. CDR3 residues: CASSTLPVYGYTF. CDR3 bases: TGTGCCAGCAGCACCCTCCCCGTCTATGGCTACACCTTC.